This TCR beta chain emerged from a study of T cells after posttransplantation cyclophosphamide. TCRdb's table, derived via immunoSEQ multiplex PCR, lists solely in-frame clones and lacks some. The specimen has around 35,000 clones, none found just once. On the day of bone marrow donation, the related graft donor provided peripheral blood. This clone was picked up many times. The clonotype was recovered from a man aged 25-40 years in good health and a related stem cell transplant donor. Sequences were obtained from PBMCs.

The CDR3 here is CASSQAGTRTYEQYF. The CDR3 DNA is TGTGCCAGCAGCCAAGCCGGGACACGAACCTACGAGCAGTACTTC. The rearrangement uses TRBV4-2 and TRBJ2-7; D perhaps matches TRBD1 (6 bases). Germline assignment: CDR1 LGHNA and CDR2 YNFKEQ. This CDR3 region has 15 residues. The V end lost 1 base, the J end lost 2 bases, and 12 bases lay between the germline ends.